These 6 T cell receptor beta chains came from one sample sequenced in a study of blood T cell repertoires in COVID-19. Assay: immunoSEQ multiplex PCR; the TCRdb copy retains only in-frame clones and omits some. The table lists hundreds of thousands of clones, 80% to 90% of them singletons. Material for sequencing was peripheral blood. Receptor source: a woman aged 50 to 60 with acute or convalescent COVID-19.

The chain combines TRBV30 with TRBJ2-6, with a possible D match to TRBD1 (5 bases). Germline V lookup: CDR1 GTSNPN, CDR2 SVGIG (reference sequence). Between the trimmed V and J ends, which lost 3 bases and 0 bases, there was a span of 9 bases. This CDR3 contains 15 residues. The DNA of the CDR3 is TGTGCCTGGAGGGTCGACAGCTCTGGGGCCAACGTCCTGACTTTC. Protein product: CAWRVDSSGANVLTF.

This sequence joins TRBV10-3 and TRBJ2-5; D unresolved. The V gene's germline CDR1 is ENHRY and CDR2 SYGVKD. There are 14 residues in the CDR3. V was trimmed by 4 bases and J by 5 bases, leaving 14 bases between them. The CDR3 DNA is TGTGCCATCAGTGTTAACCTAGAGCAGGAGACCCAGTACTTC. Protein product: CAISVNLEQETQYF.

The CDR3 DNA follows: TGTGCCAGCACAGGGGACACCGGGGAGCTGTTTTTT. Protein sequence: CASTGDTGELFF. V and J are TRBV3-1 (or the pseudogene TRBV3-2) and TRBJ2-2; a weak D match, TRBD1 (6 bases). The V gene's germline CDR1 is LGHDT and CDR2 YNNKEL (reference sequence). V was clipped by 7 bases and J by 3 bases, with 6 bases between them. The CDR3 extends over 12 amino acids.

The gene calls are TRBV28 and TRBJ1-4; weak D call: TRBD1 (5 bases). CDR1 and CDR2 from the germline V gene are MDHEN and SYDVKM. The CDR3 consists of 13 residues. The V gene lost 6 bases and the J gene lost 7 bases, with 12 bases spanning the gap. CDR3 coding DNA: TGTGCCAGCAGCCTGGGGGGGGGTGAAAAACTGTTTTTT. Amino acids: CASSLGGGEKLFF.

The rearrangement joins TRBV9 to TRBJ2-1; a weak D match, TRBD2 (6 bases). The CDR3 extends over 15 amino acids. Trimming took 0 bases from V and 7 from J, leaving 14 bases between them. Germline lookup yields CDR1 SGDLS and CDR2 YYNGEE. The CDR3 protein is CASSVGGLPPNEQFF. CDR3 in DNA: TGTGCCAGCAGCGTAGGGGGACTTCCTCCAAATGAGCAGTTCTTC. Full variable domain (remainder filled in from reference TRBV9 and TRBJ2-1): DSGVTQTPKHLITATGQRVTLRCSPRSGDLSVYWYQQSLDQGLQFLIQYYNGEERAKGNILERFSAQQFPDLHSELNLSSLELGDSALYFCASSVGGLPPNEQFFGPGTRLTVL.

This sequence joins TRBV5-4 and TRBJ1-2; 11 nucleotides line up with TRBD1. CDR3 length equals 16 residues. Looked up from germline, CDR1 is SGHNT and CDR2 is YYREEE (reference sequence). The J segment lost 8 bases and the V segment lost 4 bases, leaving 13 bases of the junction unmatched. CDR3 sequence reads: CASSPGGTGGTKGYTF. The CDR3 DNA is TGTGCCAGCAGCCCGGGGGGGACAGGGGGTACCAAGGGCTACACCTTC. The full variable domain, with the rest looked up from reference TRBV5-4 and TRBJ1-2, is ETGVTQSPTHLIKTRGQQVTLRCSSQSGHNTVSWYQQALGQGPQFIFQYYREEENGRGNFPPRFSGLQFPNYSSELNVNALELDDSALYLCASSPGGTGGTKGYTFGSGTRLTVV.